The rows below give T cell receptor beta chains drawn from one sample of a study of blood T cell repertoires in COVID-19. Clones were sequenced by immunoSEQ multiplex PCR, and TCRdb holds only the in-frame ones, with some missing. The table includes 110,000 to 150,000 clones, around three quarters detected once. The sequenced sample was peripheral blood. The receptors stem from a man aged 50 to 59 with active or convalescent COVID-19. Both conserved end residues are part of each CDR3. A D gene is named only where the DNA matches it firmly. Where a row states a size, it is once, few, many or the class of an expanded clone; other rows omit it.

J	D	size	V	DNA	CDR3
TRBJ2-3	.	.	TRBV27	TGTGCCAGCAGTTTCCAGGTTAGCACAGATACGCAGTATTTT	CASSFQVSTDTQYF
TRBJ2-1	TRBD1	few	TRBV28	TGTGCCAGCAGTCAAAATACGGGACAGGGATTTGAGCAGTTCTTC	CASSQNTGQGFEQFF
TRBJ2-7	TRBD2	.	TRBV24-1	TGTGCCACCAGTGATTGGACTAGCGGTCCCTACGAGCAGTACTTC	CATSDWTSGPYEQYF
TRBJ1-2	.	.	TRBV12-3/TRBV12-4	TGTGCCAGCACAGACAATAACTATGGCTACACCTTC	CASTDNNYGYTF
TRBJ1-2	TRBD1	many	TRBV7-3	TGTGCCAGCAGCCCACAGGGGGCGAACTATGGCTACACCTTC	CASSPQGANYGYTF
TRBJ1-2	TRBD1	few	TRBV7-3	TGTGCCAGCAGCCCCGGGACAGGGGCTATCTATGGCTACACCTTC	CASSPGTGAIYGYTF
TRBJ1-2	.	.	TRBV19	TGTGCCAGTAGTAATCGGAAGGGCGCGGGATATGGCTACACCTTC	CASSNRKGAGYGYTF
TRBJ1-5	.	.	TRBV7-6	TGTGCCAGCAGCTTCCAGTTCAATCAGCCCCAGCATTTT	CASSFQFNQPQHF
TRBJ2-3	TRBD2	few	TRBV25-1	TGTGCCAGCAGTCCACCGGGACTAGCGGCTCCGGGTACGCAGTATTTT	CASSPPGLAAPGTQYF
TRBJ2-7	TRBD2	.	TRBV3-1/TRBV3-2	TGTGCCAGCAGCCTCGAGGGGAGGGGCGAGCAGTACTTC	CASSLEGRGEQYF
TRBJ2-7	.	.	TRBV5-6	TGTGCCAGCAGCTTAGTGACATCCGGCACCTACGAGCAGTACTTC	CASSLVTSGTYEQYF
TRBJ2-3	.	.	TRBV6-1	TGTGCCAGCAGTGTTGATGGGGGGTCGACCACAGATACGCAGTATTTT	CASSVDGGSTTDTQYF
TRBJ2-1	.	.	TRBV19	TGTGCCACCGACAGATCTCTGGGCGGTGAGCAGTTCTTC	CATDRSLGGEQFF
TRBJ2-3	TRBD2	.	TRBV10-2	TGCGCCAGCAGTGAGCCGGGACTAGCGGGAGCAGATACGCAGTATTTT	CASSEPGLAGADTQYF
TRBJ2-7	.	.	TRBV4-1	TGCGCCAGCAGCCGGGGCACTGACTACGAGCAGTACTTC	CASSRGTDYEQYF
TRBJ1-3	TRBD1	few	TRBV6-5	TGTGCCAGCAGGCCTCAGGGGGCTGGAAACACCATATATTTT	CASRPQGAGNTIYF
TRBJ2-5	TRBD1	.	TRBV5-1	TGCGCCAGCGGAGCCCTTCCGGGACAGGGATTGGAGACCCAGTACTTC	CASGALPGQGLETQYF
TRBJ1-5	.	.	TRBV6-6	TGTGCCAGCAGCCAGGATCTGGGCAATCAGCCCCAGCATTTT	CASSQDLGNQPQHF
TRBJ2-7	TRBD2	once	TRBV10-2	TGCGCCAGCAGTGAGTCGGACGGGAGGGCCAACGAGCAGTACTTC	CASSESDGRANEQYF
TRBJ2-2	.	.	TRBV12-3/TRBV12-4	TGTGCCAGCAGTTCAGGAACCGGGGAGCTGTTTTTT	CASSSGTGELFF
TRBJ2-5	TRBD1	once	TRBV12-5	TGTGCTAGTGGTTTGGACAGGGGGCTAGTAGAGACCCAGTACTTC	CASGLDRGLVETQYF
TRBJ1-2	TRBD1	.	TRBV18	TGTGCCAGCTCTCCCCGGATAGACAGGGACGGCTACACCTTC	CASSPRIDRDGYTF